The T cell receptor (beta chain) described here comes from a study of Ad26.COV2.S vaccination and SARS-CoV-2 variants. Stated treatment: 15 to 20 received Ad26.COV2.S at low or high dose, single or two shots; several received placebo; per-sample allocation not given. The investigators took samples on day 63 after the first vaccine or placebo injection. Participants' vaccine, an Ad26 vector, delivered Wuhan-strain SARS-CoV-2 spike. This CDR3 has 18 amino acids. V was pared by 0 bases and J by 7 bases, with 18 bases of the junction left unmatched. Germline V lookup: CDR1 GTSNPN, CDR2 SVGIG (reference sequence). Clones were read by immunoSEQ multiplex PCR, and TCRdb kept only the in-frame ones, dropping some. This table holds about 350,000 clones, around nine tenths found once.

The chain couples TRBV30 to TRBJ1-2, with 9 bases lining up with TRBD1. This receptor was obtained from a person between 18 and 65 years old who received the Ad26.COV2.S COVID-19 vaccine or a placebo. Sample: peripheral blood, taken in a trial of Ad26.COV2.S vaccine versus placebo. This CDR3 reads CAWSVTNGQGKIAGGYTF. The CDR3 nucleotides are TGTGCCTGGAGTGTAACGAATGGACAGGGGAAGATAGCTGGTGGCTACACCTTC.